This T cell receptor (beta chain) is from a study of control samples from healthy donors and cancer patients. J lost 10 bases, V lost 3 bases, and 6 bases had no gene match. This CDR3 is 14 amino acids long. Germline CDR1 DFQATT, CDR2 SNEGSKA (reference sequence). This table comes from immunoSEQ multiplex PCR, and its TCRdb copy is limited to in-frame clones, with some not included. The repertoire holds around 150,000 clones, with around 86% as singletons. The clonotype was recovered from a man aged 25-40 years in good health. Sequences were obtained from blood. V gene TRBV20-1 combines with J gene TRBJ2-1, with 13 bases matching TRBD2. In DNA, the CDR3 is TGCAGTGCTAGTGGACTAGCGGGAGCTCGGGAGCAGTTCTTC. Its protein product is CSASGLAGAREQFF.